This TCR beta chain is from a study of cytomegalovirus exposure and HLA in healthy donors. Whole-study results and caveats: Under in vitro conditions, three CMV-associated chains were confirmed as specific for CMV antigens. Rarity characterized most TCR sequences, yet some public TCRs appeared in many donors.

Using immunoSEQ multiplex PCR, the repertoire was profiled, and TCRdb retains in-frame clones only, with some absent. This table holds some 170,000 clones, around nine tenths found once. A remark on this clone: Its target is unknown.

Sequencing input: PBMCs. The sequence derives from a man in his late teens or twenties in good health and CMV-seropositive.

The DNA for the CDR3 is TGTGCCAGCAGCTTATCTCAGGGGCTAGGCGAGCAGTACTTC. This sequence encodes CASSLSQGLGEQYF. This chain links TRBV7-2 with TRBJ2-7; a possible D gene is TRBD1 (6 bases). The CDR3 is made up of 14 amino acids. Germline loops: CDR1 SGHTA, CDR2 FQGNSA. Trimming pared 2 bases from V and 6 bases from J, leaving 14 bases between.